Sequencing of this T cell receptor (beta chain) was carried out in a study of cytomegalovirus exposure and HLA in healthy donors. Overall study: Ancestry clustering placed more than 80% of a few hundred genotyped donors in the Caucasian-associated cluster.

13 Jbeta primers and 60 Vbeta primers were used for the PCR. TCRdb's table, derived via immunoSEQ multiplex PCR, lists solely in-frame clones and lacks some. The sample holds approximately 120,000 clones; approximately 75% are singletons and the top ten take roughly 3.5%. Comments on this clone: Its specificity is unknown.

Study outcomes and limitations: Sequencing likely caused a cluster of highly shared sequence variants. Researchers reported from a later analysis that most CMV-associated TCR beta chains appeared HLA-restricted.

The CDR3 totals 17 residues. Germline CDR1 SGHTA, CDR2 FQGNSA. Trimming took off 3 bases at V and 6 bases at J, with 24 bases between the two ends. As for the donors, each was a healthy bone marrow donor. This TCR came from a woman between 45 and 65 years old in good health and CMV-seronegative. The chain links TRBV7-2 to TRBJ2-7, with TRBD2 as a possible D gene (5 bases). Sequenced sample: PBMCs. Written as DNA, the CDR3 is TGTGCCAGCAGCTTGGGCACGGGATATTCTTTGGCTCGCGAGCAGTACTTC. Its translation: CASSLGTGYSLAREQYF.